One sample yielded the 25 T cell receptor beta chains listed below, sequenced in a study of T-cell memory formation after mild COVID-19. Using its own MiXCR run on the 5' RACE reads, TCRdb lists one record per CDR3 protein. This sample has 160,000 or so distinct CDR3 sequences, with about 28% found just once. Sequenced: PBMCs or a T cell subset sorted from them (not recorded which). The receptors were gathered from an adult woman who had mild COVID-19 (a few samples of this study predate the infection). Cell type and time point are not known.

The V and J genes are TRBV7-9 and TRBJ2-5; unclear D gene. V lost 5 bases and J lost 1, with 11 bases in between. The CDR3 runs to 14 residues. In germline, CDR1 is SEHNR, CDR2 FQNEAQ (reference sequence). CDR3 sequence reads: CASSPQRLQETQYF. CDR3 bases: TGTGCCAGCAGCCCCCAGAGGCTCCAAGAGACCCAGTACTTC. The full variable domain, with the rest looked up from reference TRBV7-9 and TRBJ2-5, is DTGVSQNPRHKITKRGQNVTFRCDPISEHNRLYWYRQTLGQGPEFLTYFQNEAQLEKSRLLSDRFSAERPKGSFSTLEIQRTEQGDSAMYLCASSPQRLQETQYFGPGTRLLVL.

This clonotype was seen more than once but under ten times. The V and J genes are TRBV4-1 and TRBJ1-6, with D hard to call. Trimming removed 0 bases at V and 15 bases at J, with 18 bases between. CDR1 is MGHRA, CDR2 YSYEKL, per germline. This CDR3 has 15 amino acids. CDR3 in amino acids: CASSQESGEGEGLHF. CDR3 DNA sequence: TGCGCCAGCAGCCAAGAGAGTGGGGAGGGTGAAGGCCTCCACTTT.

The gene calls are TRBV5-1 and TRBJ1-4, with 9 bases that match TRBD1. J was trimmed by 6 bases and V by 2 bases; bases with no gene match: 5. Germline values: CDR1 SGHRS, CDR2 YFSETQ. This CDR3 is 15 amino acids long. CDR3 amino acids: CASSFQHRGHEKLFF. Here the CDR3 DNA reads TGCGCCAGCAGCTTCCAACACAGGGGGCATGAAAAACTGTTTTTT. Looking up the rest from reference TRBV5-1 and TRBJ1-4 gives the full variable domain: KAGVTQTPRYLIKTRGQQVTLSCSPISGHRSVSWYQQTPGQGLQFLFEYFSETQRNKGNFPGRFSGRQFSNSRSEMNVSTLELGDSALYLCASSFQHRGHEKLFFGSGTQLSVL.

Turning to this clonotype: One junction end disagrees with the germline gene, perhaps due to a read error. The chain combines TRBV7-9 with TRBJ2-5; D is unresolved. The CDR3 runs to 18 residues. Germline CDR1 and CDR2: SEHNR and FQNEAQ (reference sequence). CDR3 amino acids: CASTLLGSGGGSQETQYF. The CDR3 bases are TGTGCCAGCACCTTATTGGGCTCCGGTGGTGGGTCCCAAGAGACCCAGTACTTC.

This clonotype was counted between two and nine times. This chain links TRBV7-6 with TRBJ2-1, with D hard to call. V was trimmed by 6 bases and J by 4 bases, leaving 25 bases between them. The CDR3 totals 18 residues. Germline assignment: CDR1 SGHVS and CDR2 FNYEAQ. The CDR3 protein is CASSPRHSSVALYNEQFF. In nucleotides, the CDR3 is TGTGCCAGCAGTCCACGCCACAGTTCGGTGGCCTTGTACAATGAGCAGTTCTTC.

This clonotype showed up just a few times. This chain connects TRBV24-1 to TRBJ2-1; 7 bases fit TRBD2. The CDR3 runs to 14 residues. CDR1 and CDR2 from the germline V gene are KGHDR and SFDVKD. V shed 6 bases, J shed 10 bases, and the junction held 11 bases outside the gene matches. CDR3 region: CATSTRDYSKEQFF. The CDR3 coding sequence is TGTGCCACCAGTACCAGGGACTACTCAAAGGAGCAGTTCTTC.

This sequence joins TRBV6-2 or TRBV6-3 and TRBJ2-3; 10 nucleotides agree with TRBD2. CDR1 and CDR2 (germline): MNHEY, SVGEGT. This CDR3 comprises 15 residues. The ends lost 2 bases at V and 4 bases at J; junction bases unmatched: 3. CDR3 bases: TGTGCCAGCAGTTACGGAGCGGGAGGGGCAGATACGCAGTATTTT. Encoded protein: CASSYGAGGADTQYF.

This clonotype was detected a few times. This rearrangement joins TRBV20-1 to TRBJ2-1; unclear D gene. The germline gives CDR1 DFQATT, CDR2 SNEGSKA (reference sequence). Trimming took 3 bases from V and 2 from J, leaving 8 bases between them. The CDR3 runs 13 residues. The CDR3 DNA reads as TGCAGTGCTAGGGCACGGACCTACAATGAGCAGTTCTTC. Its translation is CSARARTYNEQFF.

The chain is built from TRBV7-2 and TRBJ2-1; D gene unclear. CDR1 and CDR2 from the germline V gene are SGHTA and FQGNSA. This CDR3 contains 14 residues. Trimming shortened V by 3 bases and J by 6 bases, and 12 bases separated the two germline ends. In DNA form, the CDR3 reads TGTGCCAGCAGCTTCGGCTACTTGGGCAATGAGCAGTTCTTC. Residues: CASSFGYLGNEQFF.

In DNA form, the CDR3 reads TGTGCCAGCAGCACGCGGGAGGCCTCTTTTCGGGAGCAGTTCTTC. Its protein is CASSTREASFREQFF. V usage is TRBV14 and J usage is TRBJ2-1; 8 bases are a match to TRBD2. The CDR3 is 15 residues long. Germline CDR1 SGHDN, CDR2 FVKESK. J lost 10 bases, V lost 5 bases, and 13 bases had no gene match.

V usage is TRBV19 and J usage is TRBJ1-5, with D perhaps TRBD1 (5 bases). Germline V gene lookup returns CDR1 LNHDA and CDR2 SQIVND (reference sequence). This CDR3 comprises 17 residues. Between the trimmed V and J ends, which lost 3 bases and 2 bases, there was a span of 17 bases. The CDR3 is CASSILGPPVGNQPQHF. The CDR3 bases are TGTGCCAGTAGTATCCTGGGACCCCCCGTCGGCAATCAGCCCCAGCATTTT.

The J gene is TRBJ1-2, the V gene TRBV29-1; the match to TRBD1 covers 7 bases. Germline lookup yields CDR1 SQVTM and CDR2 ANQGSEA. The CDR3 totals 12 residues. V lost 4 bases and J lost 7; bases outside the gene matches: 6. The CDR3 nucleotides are TGCAGCGTTGGTGACAGGGCGGGTGGCTACACCTTC. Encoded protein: CSVGDRAGGYTF.

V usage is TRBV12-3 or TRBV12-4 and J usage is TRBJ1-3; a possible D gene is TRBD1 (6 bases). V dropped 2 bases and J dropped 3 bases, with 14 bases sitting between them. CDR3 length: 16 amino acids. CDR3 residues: CASSLYVGAGGNTIYF. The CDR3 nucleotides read TGTGCCAGCAGTTTATATGTGGGGGCAGGTGGAAACACCATATATTTT.

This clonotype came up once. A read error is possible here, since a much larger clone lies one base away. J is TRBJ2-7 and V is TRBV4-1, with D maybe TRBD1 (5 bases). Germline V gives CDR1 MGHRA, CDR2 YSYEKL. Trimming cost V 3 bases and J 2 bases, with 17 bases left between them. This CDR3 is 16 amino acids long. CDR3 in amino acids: CASSQHTWGDTYEQYF. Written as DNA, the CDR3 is TGCGCCAGCAGCCAGCATACATGGGGCGACACCTACGAGCAGTACTTC.

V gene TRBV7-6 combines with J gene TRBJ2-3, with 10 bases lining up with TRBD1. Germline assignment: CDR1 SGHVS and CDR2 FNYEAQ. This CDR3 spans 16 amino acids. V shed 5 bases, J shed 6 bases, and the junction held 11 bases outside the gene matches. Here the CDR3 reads CASSPRTGGNSDTQYF. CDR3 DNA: TGTGCCAGCAGCCCCCGGACAGGGGGGAATTCGGATACGCAGTATTTT.

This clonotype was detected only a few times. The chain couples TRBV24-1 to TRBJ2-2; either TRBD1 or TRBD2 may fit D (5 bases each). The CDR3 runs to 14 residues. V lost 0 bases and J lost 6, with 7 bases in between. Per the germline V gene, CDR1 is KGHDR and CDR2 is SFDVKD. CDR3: CATSDLRGAGELFF. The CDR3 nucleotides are TGTGCCACCAGTGATTTGAGGGGAGCCGGGGAGCTGTTTTTT.

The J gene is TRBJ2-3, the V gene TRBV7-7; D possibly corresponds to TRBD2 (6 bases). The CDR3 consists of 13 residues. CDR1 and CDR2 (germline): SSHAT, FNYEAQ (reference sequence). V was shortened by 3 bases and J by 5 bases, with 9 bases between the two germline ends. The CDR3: CASSLLEGDTQYF. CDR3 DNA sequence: TGTGCCAGCAGCTTGTTGGAGGGAGATACGCAGTATTTT.

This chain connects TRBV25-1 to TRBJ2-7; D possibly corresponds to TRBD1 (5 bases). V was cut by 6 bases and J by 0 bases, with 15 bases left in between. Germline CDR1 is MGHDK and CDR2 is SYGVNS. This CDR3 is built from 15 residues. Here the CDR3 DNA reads TGTGCCAGCAGAGACACAGGCTCAAGCTCCTACGAGCAGTACTTC. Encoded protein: CASRDTGSSSYEQYF.

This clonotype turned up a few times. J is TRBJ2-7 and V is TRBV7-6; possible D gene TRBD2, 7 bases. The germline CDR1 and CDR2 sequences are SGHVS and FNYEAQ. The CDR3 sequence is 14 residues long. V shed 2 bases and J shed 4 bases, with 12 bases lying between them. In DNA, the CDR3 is TGTGCCAGCAGCTTAAAAGGGGGGGCGTACGAGCAGTACTTC. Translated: CASSLKGGAYEQYF.

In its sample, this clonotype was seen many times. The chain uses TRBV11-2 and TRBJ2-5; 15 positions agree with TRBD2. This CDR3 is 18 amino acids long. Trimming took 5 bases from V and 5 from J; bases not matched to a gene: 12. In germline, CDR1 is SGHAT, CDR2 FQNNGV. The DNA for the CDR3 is TGTGCCAGCAGCCCTCGCCTGGGACTAGCGGGAGGTGGCGAGACCCAGTACTTC. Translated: CASSPRLGLAGGGETQYF.

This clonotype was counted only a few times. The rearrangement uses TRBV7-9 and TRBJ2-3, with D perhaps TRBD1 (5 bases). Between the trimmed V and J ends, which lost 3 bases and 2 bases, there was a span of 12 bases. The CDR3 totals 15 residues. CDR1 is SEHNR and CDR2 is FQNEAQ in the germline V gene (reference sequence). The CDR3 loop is CASSFGRAYTDTQYF. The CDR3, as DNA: TGTGCCAGCAGCTTTGGCAGGGCCTACACAGATACGCAGTATTTT.

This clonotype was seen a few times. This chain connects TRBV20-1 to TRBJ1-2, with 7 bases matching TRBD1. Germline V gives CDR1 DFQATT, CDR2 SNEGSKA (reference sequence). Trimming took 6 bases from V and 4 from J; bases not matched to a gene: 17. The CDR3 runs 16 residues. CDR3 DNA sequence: TGCAGTGCGAGAAACCGGGACAGCTTATCCTTCTATGGCTACACCTTC. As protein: CSARNRDSLSFYGYTF.

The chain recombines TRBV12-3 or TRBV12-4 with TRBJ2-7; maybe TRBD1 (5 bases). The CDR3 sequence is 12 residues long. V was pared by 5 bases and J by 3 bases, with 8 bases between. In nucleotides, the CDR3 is TGTGCCAGCAGTCTACAGGACTACGAGCAGTACTTC. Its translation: CASSLQDYEQYF.

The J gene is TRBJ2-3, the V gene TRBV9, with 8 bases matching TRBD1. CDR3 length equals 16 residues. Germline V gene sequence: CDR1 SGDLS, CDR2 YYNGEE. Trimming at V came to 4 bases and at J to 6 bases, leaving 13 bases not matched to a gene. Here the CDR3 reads CASSPTGQATRDTQYF. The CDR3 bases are TGTGCCAGCAGCCCCACGGGACAGGCAACGAGGGATACGCAGTATTTT.

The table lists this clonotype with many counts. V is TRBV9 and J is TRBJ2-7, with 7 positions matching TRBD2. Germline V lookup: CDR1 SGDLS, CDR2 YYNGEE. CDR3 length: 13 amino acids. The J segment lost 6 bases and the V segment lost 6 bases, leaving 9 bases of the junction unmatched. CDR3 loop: CASNLGGYGEQYF. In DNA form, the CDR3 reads TGTGCCAGCAACCTGGGAGGGTACGGCGAGCAGTACTTC. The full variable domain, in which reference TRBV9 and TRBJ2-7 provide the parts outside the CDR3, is DSGVTQTPKHLITATGQRVTLRCSPRSGDLSVYWYQQSLDQGLQFLIQYYNGEERAKGNILERFSAQQFPDLHSELNLSSLELGDSALYFCASNLGGYGEQYFGPGTRLTVT.